These 12 T cell receptor beta chains were all obtained from the same sample, sequenced in a study of identifying expanded T cells in peripheral blood (dated by TCRdb to between 2018 and 2020). Receptor amplification or capture employed the immunoSEQ multiplex PCR assay. The table was pulled from immuneACCESS by TCRdb, which kept in-frame rearrangements only. Such tables lose some clones; where checked, under half of the loss comes from unresolved V genes, and the rest has no known cause. Present in this sample are around 99,000 clones, roughly 90% of which were seen just once. The top ten clones comprise just under 8.5% of the sample. Sequenced sample: blood. Receptors originate from a person aged 18 to 70 in good health.

Here the CDR3 reads CASSGLRGETQYF. The CDR3 DNA reads as TGTGCCAGCAGCGGACTCAGGGGGGAGACCCAGTACTTC. The gene calls are TRBV9 and TRBJ2-5; TRBD1 agrees at 7 bases. The CDR3 contains 13 residues. Germline V CDR1 and CDR2: SGDLS, YYNGEE. The trim removed 3 bases at V and 5 bases at J, leaving 4 bases unmatched.

This chain joins TRBV9 and TRBJ1-4; the match to TRBD1 covers 7 bases. The CDR3 totals 15 residues. With 3 bases clipped from V and 4 bases from J, the junction kept 6 bases outside the gene matches. In germline, CDR1 is SGDLS, CDR2 YYNGEE. CDR3 coding DNA: TGTGCCAGCAGCGGCCCCGGGACAGTTAATGAAAAACTGTTTTTT. Its protein product is CASSGPGTVNEKLFF.

The chain links TRBV6-1 to TRBJ2-5; 7 nucleotides match TRBD1. The CDR3 totals 13 residues. V was clipped by 5 bases and J by 2 bases; unmatched bases: 2. Germline-derived CDR1 and CDR2 are MNHNS and SASEGT. The CDR3 protein is CASSRQGQETQYF. The CDR3 DNA sequence: TGTGCCAGCAGTCGACAGGGTCAAGAGACCCAGTACTTC.

V is TRBV7-3 and J is TRBJ2-5; D uncertain. Deletions cut 5 bases from V and 4 bases from J, with 11 bases between. The CDR3 extends over 13 amino acids. Germline CDR1 is SGHTA and CDR2 is FQGTGA. The CDR3 sequence: CASSALVSETQYF. The DNA for the CDR3 is TGTGCCAGCAGCGCCCTCGTATCAGAGACCCAGTACTTC.

The chain carries TRBV7-3 and TRBJ2-5; a possible D gene is TRBD1 (6 bases). Trimming removed 3 bases at V and 3 bases at J, with 29 bases between. The length of the CDR3 is 20 residues. Germline lookup yields CDR1 SGHTA and CDR2 FQGTGA. Here the CDR3 DNA reads TGTGCCAGCAGCTTGGGGCGTGCGTTTTGGACAGCTCCTGTAGAAGAGACCCAGTACTTC. Its protein is CASSLGRAFWTAPVEETQYF.

The V and J genes are TRBV4-1 and TRBJ2-3; 8 nucleotides match TRBD1. Germline lookup yields CDR1 MGHRA and CDR2 YSYEKL. This CDR3 region has 14 residues. Trimming at V came to 4 bases and at J to 2 bases, leaving 2 bases not matched to a gene. CDR3 in amino acids: CASSPTGVTDTQYF. The DNA for the CDR3 is TGCGCCAGCAGCCCGACAGGGGTCACAGATACGCAGTATTTT.

The table lists this clone with a count of one. V is TRBV4-2 and J is TRBJ2-2; TRBD2 matches 12 bases. Germline CDR1 LGHNA, CDR2 YNFKEQ. This CDR3 spans 17 amino acids. After removal of 1 base from V and 5 bases from J, the junction contained 5 bases not matched to a gene. The DNA for the CDR3 is TGTGCCAGCAGCCAAGGACTAGCGGGAGCAGGTACCGGGGAGCTGTTTTTT. This codes for CASSQGLAGAGTGELFF.

V gene TRBV10-3 combines with J gene TRBJ1-5; D unresolved. This CDR3 is 12 amino acids long. Germline V CDR1 and CDR2: ENHRY, SYGVKD. Trimming removed 8 bases from V and 2 bases from J, with 7 bases in between. CDR3: CAIGEGNQPQHF. The CDR3 DNA follows: TGTGCCATCGGGGAGGGCAATCAGCCCCAGCATTTT.

The rearrangement uses TRBV5-1 and TRBJ2-1; no clear D gene. The ends were cut back, 7 bases at V and 1 base at J, with 9 bases in the middle. In germline, CDR1 is SGHRS, CDR2 YFSETQ. The CDR3 sequence is 13 residues long. CDR3 amino acids: CASGRMSYNEQFF. The CDR3 DNA reads TGCGCCAGCGGTCGGATGTCCTACAATGAGCAGTTCTTC.

This chain joins TRBV7-9 and TRBJ2-5; D might be TRBD1 (5 bases). CDR3 length: 13 amino acids. Germline V gene sequence: CDR1 SEHNR, CDR2 FQNEAQ (reference sequence). Between the trimmed V and J ends, which lost 2 bases and 4 bases, there was a span of 8 bases. The CDR3 spells CASSLITGETQYF. Here the CDR3 DNA reads TGTGCCAGCAGCTTAATTACAGGAGAGACCCAGTACTTC.

This clone was observed a few times. This chain links TRBV19 with TRBJ2-3; the match to TRBD2 covers 9 bases. The germline V gene has CDR1 LNHDA and CDR2 SQIVND (reference sequence). The CDR3 sequence is 15 residues long. V shed 5 bases, J shed 7 bases, and the junction held 10 bases outside the gene matches. In DNA, the CDR3 is TGTGCCAGTAGTCCTTTAGCGGGGGACCTTAATACGCAGTATTTT. Its protein product is CASSPLAGDLNTQYF. Filled out from reference TRBV19 and TRBJ2-3, the complete variable domain reads DGGITQSPKYLFRKEGQNVTLSCEQNLNHDAMYWYRQDPGQGLRLIYYSQIVNDFQKGDIAEGYSVSREKKESFPLTVTSAQKNPTAFYLCASSPLAGDLNTQYFGPGTRLTVL.

This rearrangement joins TRBV29-1 to TRBJ2-5, with a weak D call TRBD1 (5 bases). This CDR3 region has 13 residues. V shed 4 bases and J shed 1 base, with 10 bases lying between them. The germline V gene has CDR1 SQVTM and CDR2 ANQGSEA. As DNA, the CDR3 is TGCAGCGTTGTTAGGGGCTCCCAAGAGACCCAGTACTTC. It encodes CSVVRGSQETQYF.